What follows are 18 T cell receptor beta chains derived from one specimen sequenced in a study of T cell repertoires in cytomegalovirus infection. One entry per CDR3 protein, called by TCRdb with MiXCR from the reads. The sample includes about 320,000 distinct CDR3 sequences, 9.5% of them seen just once. The sample comprised PBMCs. The source is a human donor in good health (CMV status not recorded). Some clones in this sample may be carry-over from other donors' samples.

The chain has TRBV18 and TRBJ2-5; D unclear. The CDR3 totals 12 residues. V lost 1 base to trimming and J lost 5 bases, with 5 bases between them. The germline V gene encodes CDR1 KGHSH and CDR2 LQKENI. CDR3 amino acids: CASSPQLETQYF. The DNA of the CDR3 is TGTGCCAGCTCACCACAGCTGGAGACCCAGTACTTC.

The genes are TRBV7-2 and TRBJ2-3; D may be TRBD2 (5 bases). Trimming took 2 bases from V and 2 from J, leaving 11 bases between them. The CDR3 totals 15 residues. Germline CDR1 SGHTA, CDR2 FQGNSA. The CDR3 is CASSLYGVTTDTQYF. The CDR3 bases are TGTGCCAGCAGCTTATACGGGGTTACCACAGATACGCAGTATTTT. Combining the CDR3 with reference TRBV7-2 and TRBJ2-3 gives the whole variable domain GAGVSQSPSNKVTEKGKDVELRCDPISGHTALYWYRQSLGQGLEFLIYFQGNSAPDKSGLPSDRFSAERTGGSVSTLTIQRTQQEDSAVYLCASSLYGVTTDTQYFGPGTRLTVL.

This clonotype was found many times. J is TRBJ1-4 and V is TRBV7-2; TRBD1 might be the D (6 bases). Germline lookup yields CDR1 SGHTA and CDR2 FQGNSA. V was shortened by 5 bases and J by 5 bases, with 15 bases between the two germline ends. The CDR3 totals 15 residues. The CDR3 DNA follows: TGTGCCAGCAGCATCAGACAGGTCCCGAATGAAAAACTGTTTTTT. It translates to CASSIRQVPNEKLFF.

The chain recombines TRBV7-9 with TRBJ2-7, with 9 positions matching TRBD2. V lost 0 bases to trimming and J lost 6 bases; unmatched junction nucleotides: 6. Per germline, CDR1 SEHNR and CDR2 FQNEAQ (reference sequence). This CDR3 comprises 15 residues. The CDR3 reads CASSLAAGGPIEQYF. Written as DNA, the CDR3 is TGTGCCAGCAGCTTAGCGGCGGGAGGGCCGATCGAGCAGTACTTC.

The gene calls are TRBV5-4 and TRBJ2-1, with TRBD1 matching over 11 bases. Germline-derived CDR1 and CDR2 are SGHNT and YYREEE (reference sequence). The CDR3 extends over 16 amino acids. V shed 4 bases and J 3 bases; nucleotides not matched to a gene: 6. Here the CDR3 reads CASSRTGGGIYNEQFF. The CDR3 DNA is TGTGCCAGCAGCAGGACAGGGGGCGGAATCTACAATGAGCAGTTCTTC.

There are many counts of this clonotype. This chain joins TRBV6-2 or TRBV6-3 and TRBJ2-3; D not certain. The germline gives CDR1 MNHEY, CDR2 SVGEGT. The CDR3 sequence is 14 residues long. Trimming pared 0 bases from V and 6 bases from J, leaving 10 bases between. This CDR3 is CASSYSTIVDTQYF. The CDR3 nucleotides are TGTGCCAGCAGTTACTCGACAATTGTGGATACGCAGTATTTT.

In this sample, this clonotype turned up a few times. The chain uses TRBV11-2 and TRBJ2-5; TRBD1 matches at 7 bases. Germline CDR1 reads SGHAT; CDR2 reads FQNNGV. The CDR3 has 14 residues. J was trimmed by 7 bases and V by 5 bases; bases with no gene match: 10. DNA for the CDR3: TGTGCCAGCAGCCCCCGACAGGGAAAGACGACCCAGTACTTC. This codes for CASSPRQGKTTQYF.

This clonotype was counted a few times. DNA of the CDR3: TGTGCCAGCAGCTTATTTAAAGGGGGGCCGGTCAATCAGCCCCAGCATTTT. Translated: CASSLFKGGPVNQPQHF. J is TRBJ1-5 and V is TRBV7-9, with a weak D call TRBD1 (6 bases). The CDR3 has 17 amino acids. Germline assignment: CDR1 SEHNR and CDR2 FQNEAQ (reference sequence). Trimming pared 2 bases from V and 3 bases from J, leaving 17 bases between.

The sample holds many counts of this clonotype. The CDR3 spells CASSLRAVRARGYGYTF. DNA of the CDR3: TGTGCCAGCAGCTTAAGGGCGGTCAGGGCCCGGGGCTATGGCTACACCTTC. This chain joins TRBV7-8 and TRBJ1-2; tentative D call: TRBD1 (5 bases). The length of the CDR3 is 17 residues. From germline, CDR1 is SGHVS and CDR2 FQNEAQ. V shed 2 bases and J shed 4 bases, with 20 bases lying between them. Combining the CDR3 with reference TRBV7-8 and TRBJ1-2 gives the whole variable domain GAGVSQSPRYKVAKRGQDVALRCDPISGHVSLFWYQQALGQGPEFLTYFQNEAQLDKSGLPSDRFFAERPEGSVSTLKIQRTQQEDSAVYLCASSLRAVRARGYGYTFGSGTRLTVV.

The chain employs TRBV7-9 and TRBJ2-7; 9 nucleotides agree with TRBD2. The germline V gene encodes CDR1 SEHNR and CDR2 FQNEAQ (reference sequence). The ends lost 5 bases at V and 4 bases at J; junction bases unmatched: 15. The CDR3 loop spans 17 amino acids. CDR3 loop: CASSPGTSFPSWYEQYF. CDR3 nucleotide sequence: TGTGCCAGCAGCCCCGGGACTAGCTTTCCGTCCTGGTACGAGCAGTACTTC.

This clonotype has ten or more counts. J is TRBJ1-2 and V is TRBV7-2; D remains unclear. The CDR3 contains 14 residues. With 5 bases removed from V and 0 bases from J, the gap between germline ends came to 10 bases. The V gene's germline CDR1 is SGHTA and CDR2 FQGNSA. CDR3: CASSPSGANYGYTF. Written as DNA, the CDR3 is TGTGCCAGCAGCCCTTCCGGGGCTAACTATGGCTACACCTTC. Variable domain in full (rest from reference TRBV7-2 and TRBJ1-2): GAGVSQSPSNKVTEKGKDVELRCDPISGHTALYWYRQSLGQGLEFLIYFQGNSAPDKSGLPSDRFSAERTGGSVSTLTIQRTQQEDSAVYLCASSPSGANYGYTFGSGTRLTVV.

On this clonotype itself: The CDR3 does not close with the conserved phenylalanine or tryptophan, likely indicating a read error. The chain employs TRBV6-8 and TRBJ2-3, with D tentatively TRBD1 (6 bases). The CDR3 is 15 residues long. CDR1 is MNHGY and CDR2 is SAAAGT in the germline V gene. Trimming took 5 bases from V and 2 from J, leaving 14 bases between them. CDR3 in amino acids: CASSTGQPTTDTQYS. The CDR3 DNA sequence: TGTGCCAGCAGTACCGGACAGCCGACCACAGATACGCAGTATTCT.

In this sample, this clonotype turned up many times. The DNA of the CDR3 is TGTGCCAGCAGTTTATTCCCCACTGGTTTTGGCAATGAGCAGTTCTTC. This encodes CASSLFPTGFGNEQFF. The chain joins TRBV28 to TRBJ2-1; D not certain. The CDR3 contains 16 residues. V lost 1 base and J 6 bases, leaving 16 bases between the germline ends. Germline CDR1 reads MDHEN; CDR2 reads SYDVKM. The complete variable domain, with remaining parts taken from reference TRBV28 and TRBJ2-1, reads DVKVTQSSRYLVKRTGEKVFLECVQDMDHENMFWYRQDPGLGLRLIYFSYDVKMKEKGDIPEGYSVSREKKERFSLILESASTNQTSMYLCASSLFPTGFGNEQFFGPGTRLTVL.

This clonotype was seen a few times. Here the CDR3 reads CATSDRHREAFF. The DNA of the CDR3 is TGTGCCACCAGTGACCGTCACAGGGAAGCTTTCTTT. The chain combines TRBV24-1 with TRBJ1-1; D might be TRBD1 (5 bases). Trimming took off 4 bases at V and 8 bases at J, with 10 bases between the two ends. This CDR3 has 12 amino acids. CDR1 and CDR2 from the germline V gene are KGHDR and SFDVKD.

The gene calls are TRBV11-2 and TRBJ2-7; 7 bases match TRBD1. Per germline, CDR1 SGHAT and CDR2 FQNNGV. V shed 5 bases and J 6 bases; nucleotides not matched to a gene: 13. The CDR3 has 15 amino acids. The CDR3 region is CASSPPFRQGTEQYF. The CDR3 region has the DNA TGTGCCAGCAGCCCCCCTTTCCGACAGGGTACCGAGCAGTACTTC. Full variable domain (remainder filled in from reference TRBV11-2 and TRBJ2-7): EAGVAQSPRYKIIEKRQSVAFWCNPISGHATLYWYQQILGQGPKLLIQFQNNGVVDDSQLPKDRFSAERLKGVDSTLKIQPAKLEDSAVYLCASSPPFRQGTEQYFGPGTRLTVT.

This clonotype was picked up a small number of times. The V and J genes are TRBV6-2 or TRBV6-3 and TRBJ2-6; weak D call: TRBD1 (6 bases). Germline V gene data show CDR1 as MNHEY and CDR2 as SVGEGT. This CDR3 comprises 15 residues. V dropped 6 bases and J dropped 0 bases, with 9 bases sitting between them. The CDR3 DNA reads as TGTGCCAGCAGGGGGGCCAGCTCTGGGGCCAACGTCCTGACTTTC. It encodes CASRGASSGANVLTF.

This clonotype was found a few times. The chain links TRBV7-9 to TRBJ1-1; no clear D. The CDR3 has 12 amino acids. Trimming took 7 bases from V and 0 from J, leaving 6 bases between them. Germline CDR1 is SEHNR and CDR2 is FQNEAQ (reference sequence). CDR3 DNA sequence: TGTGCCAGCACCTTGATGAACACTGAAGCTTTCTTT. Translation: CASTLMNTEAFF.

This clonotype has at least ten counts. The rearrangement joins TRBV5-6 to TRBJ1-5; D is possibly TRBD1 (5 bases). Germline CDR1 SGHDT, CDR2 YYEEEE. This CDR3 is 16 amino acids long. Between the trimmed V and J ends, which lost 0 bases and 4 bases, there was a span of 14 bases. Here the CDR3 reads CASSLEGTKGNQPQHF. The CDR3 DNA sequence: TGTGCCAGCAGCTTGGAGGGGACCAAAGGGAATCAGCCCCAGCATTTT.